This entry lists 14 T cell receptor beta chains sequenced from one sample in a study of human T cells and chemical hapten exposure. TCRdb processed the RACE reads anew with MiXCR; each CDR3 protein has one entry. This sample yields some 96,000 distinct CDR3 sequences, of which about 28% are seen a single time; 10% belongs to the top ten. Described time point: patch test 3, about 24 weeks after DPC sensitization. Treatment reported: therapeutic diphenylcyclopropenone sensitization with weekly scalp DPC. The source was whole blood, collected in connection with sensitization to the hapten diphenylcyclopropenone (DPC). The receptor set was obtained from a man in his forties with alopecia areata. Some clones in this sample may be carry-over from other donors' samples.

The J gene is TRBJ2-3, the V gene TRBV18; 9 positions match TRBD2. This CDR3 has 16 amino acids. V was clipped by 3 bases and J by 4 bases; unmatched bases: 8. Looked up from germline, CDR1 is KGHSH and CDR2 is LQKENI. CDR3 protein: CASSPIAGAVADTQYF. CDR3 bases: TGTGCCAGCTCACCCATAGCGGGAGCCGTCGCAGATACGCAGTATTTT.

In DNA, the CDR3 is TGTGCCAGCAGCCATATACAGGGGCGTGAGACCCAAGAGACCCAGTACTTC. Amino acid sequence: CASSHIQGRETQETQYF. This chain uses TRBV28 with TRBJ2-5; TRBD1 aligns across 7 bases. CDR3 length: 17 residues. Germline V lookup: CDR1 MDHEN, CDR2 SYDVKM. J was trimmed by 1 base and V by 6 bases; bases with no gene match: 14.

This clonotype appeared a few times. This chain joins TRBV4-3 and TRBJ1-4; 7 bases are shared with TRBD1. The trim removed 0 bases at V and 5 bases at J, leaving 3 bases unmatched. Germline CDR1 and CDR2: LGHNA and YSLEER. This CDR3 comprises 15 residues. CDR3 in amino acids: CASSQDGRGNEKLFF. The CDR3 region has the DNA TGCGCCAGCAGCCAAGATGGCAGGGGGAATGAAAAACTGTTTTTT.

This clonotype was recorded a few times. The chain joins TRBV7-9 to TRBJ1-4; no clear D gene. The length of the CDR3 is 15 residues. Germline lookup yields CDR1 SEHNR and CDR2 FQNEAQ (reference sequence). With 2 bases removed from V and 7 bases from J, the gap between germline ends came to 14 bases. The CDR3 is CASSLSSTVREKLFF. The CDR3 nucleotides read TGTGCCAGCAGCTTATCGTCAACAGTGCGTGAAAAACTGTTTTTT.

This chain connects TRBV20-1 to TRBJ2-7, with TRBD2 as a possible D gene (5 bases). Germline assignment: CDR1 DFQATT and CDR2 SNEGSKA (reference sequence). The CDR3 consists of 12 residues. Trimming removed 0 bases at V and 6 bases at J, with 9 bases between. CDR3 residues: CSARELAGEQYF. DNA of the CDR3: TGCAGTGCTAGAGAGCTAGCAGGCGAGCAGTACTTC.

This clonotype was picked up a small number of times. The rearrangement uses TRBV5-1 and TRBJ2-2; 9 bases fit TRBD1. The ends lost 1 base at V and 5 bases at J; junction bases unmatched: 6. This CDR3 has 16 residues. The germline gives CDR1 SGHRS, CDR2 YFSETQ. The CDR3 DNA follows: TGCGCCAGCAGCTTGATGACAGGGGGGACGACCGGGGAGCTGTTTTTT. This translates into CASSLMTGGTTGELFF.

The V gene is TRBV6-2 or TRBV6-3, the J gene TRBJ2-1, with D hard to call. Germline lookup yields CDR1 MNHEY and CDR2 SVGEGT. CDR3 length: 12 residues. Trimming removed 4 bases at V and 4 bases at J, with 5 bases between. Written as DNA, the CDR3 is TGTGCCAGCAGTTTCTCGTACAATGAGCAGTTCTTC. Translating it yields CASSFSYNEQFF.

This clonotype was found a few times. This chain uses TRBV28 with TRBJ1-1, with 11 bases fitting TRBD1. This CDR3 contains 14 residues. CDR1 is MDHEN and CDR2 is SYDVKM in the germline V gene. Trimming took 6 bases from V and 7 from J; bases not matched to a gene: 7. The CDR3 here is CASRGQGANVEAFF. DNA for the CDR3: TGTGCCAGCAGAGGACAGGGGGCGAATGTTGAAGCTTTCTTT.

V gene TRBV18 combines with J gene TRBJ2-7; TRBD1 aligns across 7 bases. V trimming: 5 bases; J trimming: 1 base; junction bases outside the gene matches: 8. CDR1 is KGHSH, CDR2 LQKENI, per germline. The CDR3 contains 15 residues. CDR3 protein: CASSSGTEFSYEQYF. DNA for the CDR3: TGTGCCAGCTCATCCGGGACAGAGTTTTCCTACGAGCAGTACTTC.

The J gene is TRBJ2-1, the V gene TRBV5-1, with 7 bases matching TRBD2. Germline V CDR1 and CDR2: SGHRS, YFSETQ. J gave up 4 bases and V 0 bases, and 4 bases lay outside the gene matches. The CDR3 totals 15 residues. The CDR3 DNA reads TGCGCCAGCAGCTTGGAAGGACTAGTTTACAATGAGCAGTTCTTC. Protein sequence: CASSLEGLVYNEQFF.

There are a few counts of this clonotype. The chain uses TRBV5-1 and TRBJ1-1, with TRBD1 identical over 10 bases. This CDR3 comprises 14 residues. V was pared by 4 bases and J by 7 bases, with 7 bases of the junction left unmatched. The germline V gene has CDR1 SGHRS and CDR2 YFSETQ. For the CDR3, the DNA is TGCGCCAGCAGCAAGACAGGGGGCACGGTTGAAGCTTTCTTT. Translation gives CASSKTGGTVEAFF. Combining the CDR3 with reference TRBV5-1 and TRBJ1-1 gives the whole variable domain KAGVTQTPRYLIKTRGQQVTLSCSPISGHRSVSWYQQTPGQGLQFLFEYFSETQRNKGNFPGRFSGRQFSNSRSEMNVSTLELGDSALYLCASSKTGGTVEAFFGQGTRLTVV.

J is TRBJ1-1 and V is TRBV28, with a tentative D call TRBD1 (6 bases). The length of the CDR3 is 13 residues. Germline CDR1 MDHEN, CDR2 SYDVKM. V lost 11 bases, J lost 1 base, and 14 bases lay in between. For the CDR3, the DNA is TGTGCCCTGCGGGGGCCGTGGAACACTGAAGCTTTCTTT. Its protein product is CALRGPWNTEAFF.

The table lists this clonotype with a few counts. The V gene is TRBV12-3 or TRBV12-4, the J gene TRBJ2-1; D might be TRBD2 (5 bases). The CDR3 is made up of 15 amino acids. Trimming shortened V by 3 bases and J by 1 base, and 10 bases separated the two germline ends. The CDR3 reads CASSLPRGSYNEQFF. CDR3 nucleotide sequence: TGTGCCAGCAGTTTGCCTCGGGGATCCTACAATGAGCAGTTCTTC.

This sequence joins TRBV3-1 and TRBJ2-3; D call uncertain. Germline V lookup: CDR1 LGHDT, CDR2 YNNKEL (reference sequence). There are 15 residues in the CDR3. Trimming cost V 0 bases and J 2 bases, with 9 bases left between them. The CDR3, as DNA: TGTGCCAGCAGCCAAGATCCCACAGCCACAGATACGCAGTATTTT. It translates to CASSQDPTATDTQYF.